This T cell receptor (beta chain) was identified in a study of molecular identifiers for immune sequencing clone quantification. The CDR3 extends over 14 amino acids. CDR1 and CDR2 (germline): MNHEY, SVGAGI. V shed 2 bases and J shed 4 bases, with 11 bases lying between them. Study-wide findings and caveats: The study found clones above 20 RNA copies held over 98% of effector molecules and under 1% in naive cells.

This clonotype has just a few counts. Antigen: not known. MiXCR, applied by TCRdb to the PCR reads, yields one record per CDR3 protein. The data contain about 320,000 distinct CDR3 sequences, over 20% of them singletons. Naive CD8 T cell sorting was performed on the CD8+CD4-CCR7+CD45RA+ phenotype. The rearrangement uses TRBV6-5 and TRBJ1-1, with TRBD1 as a possible D gene (5 bases). The TCR comes from a human donor in good health. Some libraries in this study had Jurkat cell RNA spiked in. The sequencing input was naive CD8+ T cells from blood, with Jurkat cell RNA spiked in. Indicated subset: FACS-sorted CD8+CD4-CCR7+CD45RA+ naive T cells. CDR3 nucleotide sequence: TGTGCCAGCAGTTACACAGGAGTGCGCACTGAAGCTTTCTTT. Residues: CASSYTGVRTEAFF.